This TCR beta chain was sequenced for a study of blood T cell repertoires in COVID-19. Study as a whole: The origin of the acute and convalescent COVID-19 samples was the United States, Italy and Spain. From T cells, B-cell-depleted T cells, or PBMCs came the material, which was cDNA or gDNA.

The CDR3 extends over 17 amino acids. V lost 1 base and J 5 bases, leaving 21 bases between the germline ends. Germline-derived CDR1 and CDR2 are MNHNS and SASEGT. In the original processing: Reference gene primer amplification gave nucleated cell count estimates. Generated by immunoSEQ multiplex PCR, the TCRdb table keeps only in-frame clones and is missing some. That table gives V, J and clone size, and the DNA gave D and trimming. The sample yields 120,000 or so clones, approximately 79% seen once. This receptor was taken from a man in his fifties or sixties with acute or convalescent COVID-19. This chain connects TRBV6-1 to TRBJ2-7, with D possibly matching TRBD1 (5 bases). Input material: peripheral blood. Written as DNA, the CDR3 is TGTGCCAGCAGTGAAGAGGGGCGGAATCTAGGACGGCACGAGCAGTACTTC. Its protein is CASSEEGRNLGRHEQYF.